This T cell receptor (beta chain) was profiled in a study of beta chain features in type 1 diabetes. Whole-study findings and limits: The study found moderately but significantly shorter TCRB CDR3s in all four CD4+ subsets of Type 1 diabetes patients. More deletions and fewer insertions at VDJ junctions were found in patients with type 1 diabetes.

TCRB transcripts that were expressed got sequenced, as all of the isolated RNA had been reverse transcribed. Here immunoSEQ multiplex PCR was the method, and the copy in TCRdb shows in-frame clones only, minus some. Seen here are 120,000 or so clones, around a sixth observed once, and the top ten hold around 2.5%. Note on this clone: Its matching antigen is unknown.

The CDR3 is made up of 15 amino acids. The germline V gene has CDR1 MGHDK and CDR2 SYGVNS. Trimming at V came to 7 bases and at J to 7 bases, leaving 12 bases not matched to a gene. The chain has TRBV25-1 and TRBJ1-4; the match to TRBD1 covers 7 bases. The TCR originated in a man aged 18 to 35 with type 1 diabetes. Sequencing was carried out using central memory CD4+ T cells from blood. The CDR3, as DNA: TGTGCCAGCACCACGAGTAAGGGGGCAGGTGAAAAACTGTTTTTT. Its translation is CASTTSKGAGEKLFF.